A selection of T cell receptor beta chains follows, all from one sample in a study of metastatic and nonmetastatic thyroid tumors. With MiXCR, TCRdb reprocessed the PCR reads. The repertoire includes roughly 25,000 clones, 13% of them detected once, and under 5% sits in the top ten. The sequencing input was blood. These receptors were collected from a female donor with papillary thyroid cancer or a benign thyroid nodule (not recorded which). Some clones in this sample may be carry-over from other donors' samples. The conserved cysteine and the conserved F or W are not part of the CDR3 here. Clone size appears in some rows only: once, few, many, or a class for an expanded clone.

12	many	TRBV15	ATSRGGTNQPQH
11	many	TRBV11-2	ASSPRTWAELF
13	NA	TRBV20-1	SARGVAGGSYEQY
12	many	TRBV25-1	ATGTGVNTGELF
9	many	TRBV20-1	SARPGYEQY
12	many	TRBV10-3	AISFWGDNSPLH
12	NA	TRBV20-1	SAQLGVPTDTQY
13	NA	TRBV5-1	ASSLSSASTDTQY
11	many	TRBV29-1	SVAAGRNYGYT
10	many	TRBV6-2/TRBV6-3	ASRGLAGEQF
11	NA	TRBV9	ANHTGIAGELF
11	many	TRBV7-2	ASSLNREDGYT
10	many	TRBV20-1	SARDQAVEAF
12	many	TRBV7-3	ASSPGGSDTEAF
14	many	TRBV5-8	ASSLGVSGNTGELF
11	many	TRBV18	ASSPYSGAEQY
14	few	TRBV6-4	ASSDAGGVVTDTQY
13	few	TRBV28	ASSSPGTGVQVQY
18	many	TRBV6-4	ASRIYAGQGLSKSTDTQY
13	once	TRBV11-2	ASSAYPGSTDTQY
13	many	TRBV6-4	ASSDSSLPTDTQY
14	many	TRBV29-1	SATGTGDYVWYEQY
11	many	TRBV29-1	SVVDGSGNTIY
18	NA	TRBV10-1	ASSELSGLAGVKSTDTQY
12	NA	TRBV7-9	ASSHGAGNSPLH
13	many	TRBV4-1	ASSQVVSEGYEQY
13	many	TRBV5-6	ASSLLTGSYSEAF
13	medium-sized	TRBV11-2	ASSLEPQGARGYT
11	many	TRBV10-3	AIAPAGGDEQF
13	many	TRBV20-1	SAPAGDKIKETQY
12	many	TRBV7-6	ASSLAGHDEKLF
13	medium-sized	TRBV5-1	ASSLGGTGANVLT
11	many	TRBV3-1	ASSQDLDNEQF
11	many	TRBV18	ASSPLRGAEAF
12	many	TRBV9	ASSAGGRATEAF
13	many	TRBV25-1	ASSEGTSGTGELF
12	few	TRBV6-6	ASSYSTQSYGYT
12	many	TRBV4-3	ASSLVGGPDGYT
10	many	TRBV19	ASSIGGDEQF
13	medium-sized	TRBV20-1	SAPHPGSGSDEQY
10	many	TRBV30	AWSPPRTEAF
12	many	TRBV18	ASSPRDRGETQY